The following is a T cell receptor (beta chain) sequence with its context. This clonotype was counted at least ten times. This clone's antigen is unknown. No base quality values were provided; no much bigger clone lies one nucleotide off. The data derive from a study of T-cell reconstitution after alpha-beta-depleted transplantation in children listed by TCRdb under 2016. As for the study more broadly: Using TCR repertoire profiling, the study quantitatively followed how T-cell immune reconstitution unfolded in children after TCRalphabeta/CD19-depleted allogeneic hematopoietic cell transplantation.

The intended sense of this specimen's treatment or condition label: allogeneic hematopoietic cell transplantation with graft depleted of TCRalphabeta T cells and CD19 B cells. The children who served as transplant recipients had been given grafts of TCRalphabeta/CD19-depleted allogeneic hematopoietic cells. CDR1 and CDR2, looked up from the germline V gene (reference sequence), are SGHKS and YYEKEE. V is pared back by 2 bases and J by 15 bases, with 18 bases lying between the germline termini. The CDR3 sequence holds 14 residues, the cysteine and phenylalanine included. Of all the DNA, just the CDR3 is kept, 42 bases in frame from base 1. The library was built by means of PCR. The sample was run on an Illumina HiSeq 2500. TCR library preparation used molecular barcoding, with unique molecular identifiers applied to normalize quantification of the TCRbeta repertoire. In TCRdb, the public reads were trimmed at Q25 with fastp and aligned with MiXCR, with productive beta chains retained. Each CDR3 protein appears once, grouped with its most common genes and DNA. The sample includes nearly 250,000 distinct CDR3 sequences, with approximately 8% observed a single time. Under 8% of the sample lies in the top ten.

What the authors observed across the whole study: Over subsequent months, a decline in hyperexpanded clone frequencies was noted, and after one year, T-cell counts and TCRbeta diversity were mostly ascribed to newly produced T cells. Apparently early alphabetaT-cell count recovery about two months after transplant reportedly relied on only several hundred rapidly expanded clones derived from non-depleted graft cells. In some patients, the high TCRbeta diversity seen at day 60 was put down to recipient T cells and intrathymic progenitors that had survived conditioning.

The sequence was obtained from a male patient under 18 who had a stem cell transplant for acute lymphoblastic leukemia, so the T cells may come from the graft donor. The source material was PBMCs, mostly from graft donor cells, sampled 180 days after TCRalphabeta/CD19-depleted stem cell transplant. In this chain, TRBV5-5 is recombined with TRBJ1-6; the D gene is unclear. The CDR3 protein is CASSFRTVAGLLHF. The DNA is TGTGCCAGCAGCTTTCGAACTGTAGCGGGTCTCCTCCACTTT.